This TCR beta chain is from a study of lung T cells in sarcoidosis with Löfgren's syndrome. About the research overall: Repertoire analyses centered on Löfgren's syndrome patients.

The germline V and J ends were trimmed by 6 bases and 13 bases, with 13 bases remaining between them. The CDR3 totals 12 residues. Germline V lookup: CDR1 MNHNS, CDR2 SASEGT. Findings and limits, study-wide: Multiple Löfgren's syndrome patients reportedly shared TRAV12-1 and TRBV2 CDR3 motifs, suggesting public CD4+ TCRs.

This clonotype appeared a few times. The antigen remains undetermined. TCRdb recomputed calls from the reads with MiXCR, one row per CDR3 protein. The data contain roughly 1,100 distinct CDR3 sequences, roughly 29% of them seen just once; the ten biggest clones take up around 7.9%. Sequenced material: CD4+ T cells from PBMCs. The TCR comes from a human donor with sarcoidosis (Löfgren's syndrome or another form), or a control subject (not recorded which). The chain links TRBV6-1 to TRBJ1-6; a weak D match, TRBD1 (5 bases). The DNA of the CDR3 is TGTGCCAGCAGGCGTCATGACAGCCCCCTCCACTTT. Encoded protein: CASRRHDSPLHF.